This T cell receptor beta chain was identified during a study of cytomegalovirus exposure and HLA in healthy donors. General study findings and limits: Later work showed greater clonal expansion in HLA-associated TCR beta chains than in equally common others. Trimming of TCR beta V- and J-genes showed a link, identified in a later analysis, to a missense DCLRE1C variant.

Use of 60 Vbeta and 13 Jbeta primers characterized the PCR. Clones were read by immunoSEQ multiplex PCR, and TCRdb kept only the in-frame ones, dropping some. The top ten hold 5.6% of the sample, which has 150,000 to 160,000 clones, 65% to 85% seen once. Note on this clone: Its antigen is unknown.

Germline CDR1 LNHDA, CDR2 SQIVND (reference sequence). Trimming pared 2 bases from V and 3 bases from J, leaving 11 bases between. The CDR3 contains 15 residues. V and J are TRBV19 and TRBJ1-5; D gene uncertain. Material for sequencing was PBMCs. The clonotype comes from a woman in her forties in good health and CMV-seropositive. The CDR3 sequence: CASSIMYGFNQPQHF. CDR3 bases: TGTGCCAGTAGTATAATGTACGGTTTCAATCAGCCCCAGCATTTT. The complete variable domain, with remaining parts taken from reference TRBV19 and TRBJ1-5, reads DGGITQSPKYLFRKEGQNVTLSCEQNLNHDAMYWYRQDPGQGLRLIYYSQIVNDFQKGDIAEGYSVSREKKESFPLTVTSAQKNPTAFYLCASSIMYGFNQPQHFGDGTRLSIL.